The T cell receptor beta chain described here comes from a study of beta chain features in type 1 diabetes. Overall study: Investigators examined around 98 million sorted cells across all samples.

Study-wide results and caveats: Across all four CD4+ subsets, people with type 1 diabetes showed modestly shorter TCRB CDR3s. Overrepresentation of cells with high TCR expression could result from cDNA sequencing.

This clone was observed a handful of times. Its antigen is unknown. The whole isolated RNA underwent reverse transcription, so sequencing captured expressed TCRB transcripts. Read counts averaged approximately 3.6 million for samples of naive, central memory and regulatory T cells. The protocol was immunoSEQ multiplex PCR, while the TCRdb copy is restricted to in-frame clones and leaves out a portion. Among some 360,000 clones, over 8.5% were seen once, and the ten largest hold 0.55% to 0.75%. The sample was central memory CD4+ T cells from blood. The TCR was taken from a man aged 25 to 40 with type 1 diabetes.

The DNA for the CDR3 is TGTGCCAGTAGTTTGAACCGGGACAGGGTGCTAGCCAAAAACATTCAGTACTTC. This translates into CASSLNRDRVLAKNIQYF. The chain combines TRBV19 with TRBJ2-4, with 9 bases identical to TRBD1. After removal of 5 bases from V and 0 bases from J, the junction contained 11 bases not matched to a gene. Germline V gives CDR1 LNHDA, CDR2 SQIVND (reference sequence). This CDR3 has 18 residues.